Below, 24 T cell receptor beta chains from the same sample are listed, as sequenced in a study of blood T cell repertoires in COVID-19. Sequencing was performed with immunoSEQ multiplex PCR; in TCRdb, only in-frame clones are kept and a portion is missing. The table lists 250,000 to 350,000 clones, approximately 84% of them singletons. The material sequenced was peripheral blood. These receptors all stem from a human donor with COVID-19, enrolled during active disease. The donor label of this sample is uncertain.

This chain connects TRBV28 to TRBJ2-3, with 8 positions matching TRBD2. The CDR3 spans 15 residues. The germline V gene has CDR1 MDHEN and CDR2 SYDVKM. V was pared by 5 bases and J by 2 bases, with 6 bases of the junction left unmatched. The CDR3 here is CASSVAGLYTDTQYF. DNA of the CDR3: TGTGCCAGCAGTGTAGCGGGACTTTACACAGATACGCAGTATTTT. The full variable domain, with the rest looked up from reference TRBV28 and TRBJ2-3, is DVKVTQSSRYLVKRTGEKVFLECVQDMDHENMFWYRQDPGLGLRLIYFSYDVKMKEKGDIPEGYSVSREKKERFSLILESASTNQTSMYLCASSVAGLYTDTQYFGPGTRLTVL.

V is TRBV7-2 and J is TRBJ1-1; D call uncertain. CDR1 is SGHTA and CDR2 is FQGNSA in the germline V gene. Trimming left V 4 bases short and J 6 bases short, with 15 bases between. The CDR3 runs 14 residues. Here the CDR3 reads CASSYRRGGPEAFF. The CDR3, as DNA: TGTGCCAGCAGCTACCGCCGAGGTGGCCCTGAAGCTTTCTTT. Variable domain in full (rest from reference TRBV7-2 and TRBJ1-1): GAGVSQSPSNKVTEKGKDVELRCDPISGHTALYWYRQSLGQGLEFLIYFQGNSAPDKSGLPSDRFSAERTGGSVSTLTIQRTQQEDSAVYLCASSYRRGGPEAFFGQGTRLTVV.

The chain couples TRBV11-3 to TRBJ2-5; TRBD1 agrees at 12 bases. V gave up 5 bases and J gave up 5 bases; unmatched junction bases: 6. The germline CDR1 and CDR2 sequences are SGHNT and YENEEA. CDR3 length: 15 amino acids. CDR3 nucleotides: TGTGCCAGCAGCCGAGGGACAGGGGGCAGGGAGACCCAGTACTTC. As protein: CASSRGTGGRETQYF.

For the CDR3, the DNA is TGTGCCAGCAGCTTAGAACCGGGACACCTAGGCGGGGGCTACACCTTC. This gives the protein CASSLEPGHLGGGYTF. The gene calls are TRBV7-2 and TRBJ1-2, with a possible D match to TRBD1 (6 bases). The V gene lost 1 base and the J gene lost 8 bases, with 20 bases spanning the gap. CDR3 length: 16 amino acids. Germline loops: CDR1 SGHTA, CDR2 FQGNSA. The variable domain in full, completed from reference TRBV7-2 and TRBJ1-2, reads GAGVSQSPSNKVTEKGKDVELRCDPISGHTALYWYRQSLGQGLEFLIYFQGNSAPDKSGLPSDRFSAERTGGSVSTLTIQRTQQEDSAVYLCASSLEPGHLGGGYTFGSGTRLTVV.

V and J are TRBV28 and TRBJ2-3, with 13 positions matching TRBD2. The CDR3 is 18 residues long. The germline V gene has CDR1 MDHEN and CDR2 SYDVKM. V lost 2 bases to trimming and J lost 2 bases; unmatched junction nucleotides: 7. The CDR3 spells CASSLGLGTSGITDTQYF. Here the CDR3 DNA reads TGTGCCAGCAGTTTAGGATTAGGGACTAGCGGGATCACAGATACGCAGTATTTT.

This clone has just one count. The V gene is TRBV28, the J gene TRBJ1-4, with 8 bases matching TRBD1. Germline values: CDR1 MDHEN, CDR2 SYDVKM. This CDR3 region has 15 residues. J gave up 8 bases and V 6 bases, and 11 bases lay outside the gene matches. The CDR3 DNA follows: TGTGCCAGCAGCCAGAACAGGGGGATTCGGGAAAAACTGTTTTTT. It translates to CASSQNRGIREKLFF.

The CDR3 is CASHRTVTGELFF. CDR3 nucleotides: TGTGCCAGTCATCGGACTGTCACCGGGGAGCTGTTTTTT. The V call is TRBV19, the J call TRBJ2-2; tentative D call: TRBD2 (5 bases). This CDR3 has 13 residues. CDR1 LNHDA and CDR2 SQIVND come from the germline V gene (reference sequence). V was trimmed by 8 bases and J by 4 bases, leaving 11 bases between them.

The J gene is TRBJ1-5, the V gene TRBV10-3; perhaps TRBD1 as D (5 bases). This CDR3 spans 15 amino acids. The V gene's germline CDR1 is ENHRY and CDR2 SYGVKD. V lost 3 bases to trimming and J lost 7 bases, with 16 bases between them. The CDR3 loop reads CAISDYRSEGQPQHF. CDR3 bases: TGTGCCATCAGTGACTACCGTTCGGAGGGGCAGCCCCAGCATTTT.

This clone was detected only a few times. J is TRBJ2-7 and V is TRBV2; TRBD1 might be the D (6 bases). V was clipped by 6 bases and J by 1 base, with 10 bases between them. There are 13 residues in the CDR3. Germline V gene lookup returns CDR1 SNHLY and CDR2 FYNNEI. DNA of the CDR3: TGTGCCAGCAGACGGGACATTTCCTACGAGCAGTACTTC. This translates into CASRRDISYEQYF.

The chain uses TRBV3-1 (or the pseudogene TRBV3-2) and TRBJ2-2, with a weak D call TRBD2 (5 bases). Trimming shortened V by 4 bases and J by 4 bases, and 10 bases separated the two germline ends. The CDR3 is made up of 14 amino acids. CDR1 LGHDT and CDR2 YNNKEL come from the germline V gene (reference sequence). DNA for the CDR3: TGTGCCAGCAGCCCCACCGGGGTCACCGGGGAGCTGTTTTTT. Translated: CASSPTGVTGELFF.

In this sample, this clone turned up a few times. In nucleotides, the CDR3 is TGTGCCAGCTCACCCCAGACAGGGTACGGCAATCAGCCCCAGCATTTT. Encoded protein: CASSPQTGYGNQPQHF. This sequence joins TRBV18 and TRBJ1-5; 7 bases are a match to TRBD1. The CDR3 totals 16 residues. Germline values: CDR1 KGHSH, CDR2 LQKENI. The J segment lost 2 bases and the V segment lost 3 bases, leaving 7 bases of the junction unmatched.

The rearrangement links TRBV28 to TRBJ1-6; 12 nucleotides match TRBD1. Germline V gene sequence: CDR1 MDHEN, CDR2 SYDVKM. This CDR3 has 18 amino acids. The V segment lost 2 bases and the J segment 7 bases; nucleotides outside the gene matches: 9. For the CDR3, the DNA is TGTGCCAGCAGTTTACGGATGGGACAGGGGGCTGGGAATTCACCCCTCCACTTT. Protein product: CASSLRMGQGAGNSPLHF.

The V call is TRBV9, the J call TRBJ2-3, with 13 bases aligning to TRBD2. Germline V lookup: CDR1 SGDLS, CDR2 YYNGEE. The CDR3 spans 17 residues. Losses at the gene ends were 2 bases for V and 1 base for J; bases not matched to a gene: 4. CDR3 loop: CASSVTGLAGGTDTQYF. The CDR3 DNA reads as TGTGCCAGCAGCGTTACCGGACTAGCGGGAGGCACAGATACGCAGTATTTT. Full variable domain (outside the CDR3, taken from reference TRBV9 and TRBJ2-3): DSGVTQTPKHLITATGQRVTLRCSPRSGDLSVYWYQQSLDQGLQFLIQYYNGEERAKGNILERFSAQQFPDLHSELNLSSLELGDSALYFCASSVTGLAGGTDTQYFGPGTRLTVL.

The sample holds a few counts of this clone. V is TRBV5-1 and J is TRBJ2-7, with a possible D match to TRBD1 (6 bases). There are 15 residues in the CDR3. Trimming took 1 base from V and 5 from J, leaving 16 bases between them. CDR1 SGHRS and CDR2 YFSETQ come from the germline V gene. CDR3 region: CASSLTGLRGHEQYF. CDR3 nucleotides: TGCGCCAGCAGCTTGACAGGGTTAAGGGGTCACGAGCAGTACTTC.

V gene TRBV29-1 combines with J gene TRBJ1-2, with 8 bases aligning to TRBD1. The CDR3 extends over 14 amino acids. Germline values: CDR1 SQVTM, CDR2 ANQGSEA. V was clipped by 0 bases and J by 8 bases; unmatched bases: 8. The CDR3: CSVEDPGQGSGYTF. The CDR3 nucleotides read TGCAGCGTTGAAGATCCCGGACAGGGAAGCGGCTACACCTTC.

The chain is built from TRBV5-6 and TRBJ2-1; 8 bases are shared with TRBD1. The V gene end was trimmed by 4 bases and the J gene end by 4 bases; junction bases not matched to a gene: 10. CDR1 and CDR2 from the germline V gene are SGHDT and YYEEEE. The CDR3 length is 16 residues. The CDR3: CASSTGPGQDYNEQFF. The CDR3 nucleotides read TGTGCCAGCAGCACGGGACCGGGACAGGATTACAATGAGCAGTTCTTC.

The rearrangement links TRBV5-6 to TRBJ1-2; 8 positions agree with TRBD1. In germline, CDR1 is SGHDT, CDR2 YYEEEE. The CDR3 spans 11 residues. After removal of 4 bases from V and 8 bases from J, the junction contained 1 base not matched to a gene. The CDR3 DNA follows: TGTGCCAGCAGCCAGGGGGCAGGCTACACCTTC. Protein: CASSQGAGYTF.

The genes are TRBV7-3 and TRBJ1-1; 7 bases are a match to TRBD1. CDR1 SGHTA and CDR2 FQGTGA come from the germline V gene. This CDR3 spans 15 amino acids. Trimming removed 2 bases from V and 1 base from J; junction bases left unmatched: 4. For the CDR3, the DNA is TGTGCCAGCAGCTTACTTCCAGGGGGGAACACTGAAGCTTTCTTT. As protein: CASSLLPGGNTEAFF.

This sequence joins TRBV12-3 or TRBV12-4 and TRBJ1-2; D unclear. This CDR3 region has 11 residues. Deletions cut 2 bases from V and 8 bases from J, with 6 bases between. The CDR3: CASSLSQGYTF. CDR3 DNA: TGTGCCAGCAGTTTATCCCAAGGCTACACCTTC.

V is TRBV4-3 and J is TRBJ2-3; D perhaps matches TRBD2 (5 bases). Germline CDR1 and CDR2: LGHNA and YSLEER. CDR3 length: 16 amino acids. With 4 bases removed from V and 0 bases from J, the gap between germline ends came to 14 bases. Here the CDR3 DNA reads TGCGCCAGCAGCCTCGGGGATGAGGGAAGCACAGATACGCAGTATTTT. It specifies CASSLGDEGSTDTQYF.

This chain uses TRBV30 with TRBJ2-3; the D gene is possibly TRBD1 (6 bases). V lost 3 bases and J 0 bases, leaving 13 bases between the germline ends. Germline V lookup: CDR1 GTSNPN, CDR2 SVGIG (reference sequence). The CDR3 contains 15 residues. The chain's CDR3 is CAWSTGTPSTDTQYF. The CDR3 DNA reads TGTGCCTGGAGCACCGGGACACCGAGCACAGATACGCAGTATTTT.

J is TRBJ2-3 and V is TRBV5-1; 8 bases fit TRBD1. The V gene end was trimmed by 2 bases and the J gene end by 6 bases; junction bases not matched to a gene: 11. Germline assignment: CDR1 SGHRS and CDR2 YFSETQ. The CDR3 spans 16 residues. The CDR3 reads CASSFSPGQVMDTQYF. CDR3 in DNA: TGCGCCAGCAGCTTCTCTCCGGGACAGGTCATGGATACGCAGTATTTT.

This clone showed up just a few times. The gene calls are TRBV18 and TRBJ2-7, with 10 bases matching TRBD1. Germline V lookup: CDR1 KGHSH, CDR2 LQKENI. V was clipped by 3 bases and J by 2 bases; unmatched bases: 7. The CDR3 runs 16 residues. The CDR3 loop is CASSPPTGTGAYEQYF. The CDR3, as DNA: TGTGCCAGCTCACCTCCTACGGGGACAGGGGCCTACGAGCAGTACTTC. The complete variable domain, with remaining parts taken from reference TRBV18 and TRBJ2-7, reads NAGVMQNPRHLVRRRGQEARLRCSPMKGHSHVYWYRQLPEEGLKFMVYLQKENIIDESGMPKERFSAEFPKEGPSILRIQQVVRGDSAAYFCASSPPTGTGAYEQYFGPGTRLTVT.

The V gene is TRBV7-9, the J gene TRBJ1-1; D is ambiguous. Germline CDR1 is SEHNR and CDR2 is FQNEAQ (reference sequence). The CDR3 consists of 15 residues. V was clipped by 3 bases and J by 1 base, with 12 bases between them. This CDR3 is CASSLTGLGNTEAFF. In nucleotides, the CDR3 is TGTGCCAGCAGCTTGACGGGATTGGGGAACACTGAAGCTTTCTTT.